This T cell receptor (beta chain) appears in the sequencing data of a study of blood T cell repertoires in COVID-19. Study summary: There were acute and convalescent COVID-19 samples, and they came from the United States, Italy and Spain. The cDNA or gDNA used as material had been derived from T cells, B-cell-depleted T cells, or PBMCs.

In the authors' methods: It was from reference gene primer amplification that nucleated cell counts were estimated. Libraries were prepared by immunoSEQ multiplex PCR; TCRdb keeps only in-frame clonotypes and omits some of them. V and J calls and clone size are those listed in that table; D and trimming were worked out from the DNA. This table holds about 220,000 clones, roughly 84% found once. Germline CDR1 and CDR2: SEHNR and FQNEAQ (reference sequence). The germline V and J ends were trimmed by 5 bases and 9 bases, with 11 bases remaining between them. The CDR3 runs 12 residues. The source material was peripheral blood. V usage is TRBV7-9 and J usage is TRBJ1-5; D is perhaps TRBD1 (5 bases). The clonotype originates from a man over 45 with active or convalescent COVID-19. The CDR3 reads CASSEKGVPQHF. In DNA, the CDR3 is TGTGCCAGCAGCGAAAAAGGGGTGCCCCAGCATTTT.